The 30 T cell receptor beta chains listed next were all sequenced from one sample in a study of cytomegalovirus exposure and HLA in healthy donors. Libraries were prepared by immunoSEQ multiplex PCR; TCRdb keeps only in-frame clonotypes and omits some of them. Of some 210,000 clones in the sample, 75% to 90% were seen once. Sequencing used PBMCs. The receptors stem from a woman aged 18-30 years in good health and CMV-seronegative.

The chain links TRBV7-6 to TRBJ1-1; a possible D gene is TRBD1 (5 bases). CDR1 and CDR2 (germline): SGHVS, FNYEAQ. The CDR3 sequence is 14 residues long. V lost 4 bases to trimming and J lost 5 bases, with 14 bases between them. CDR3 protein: CASSSGVRGTEAFF. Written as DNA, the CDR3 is TGTGCCAGCAGCTCGGGGGTTAGAGGAACTGAAGCTTTCTTT.

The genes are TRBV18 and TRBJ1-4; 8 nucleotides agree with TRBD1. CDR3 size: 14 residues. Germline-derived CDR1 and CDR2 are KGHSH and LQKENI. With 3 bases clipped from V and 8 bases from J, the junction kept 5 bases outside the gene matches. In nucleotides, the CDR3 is TGTGCCAGCTCACCTGACAGGGGACAAGAAAAACTGTTTTTT. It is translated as CASSPDRGQEKLFF.

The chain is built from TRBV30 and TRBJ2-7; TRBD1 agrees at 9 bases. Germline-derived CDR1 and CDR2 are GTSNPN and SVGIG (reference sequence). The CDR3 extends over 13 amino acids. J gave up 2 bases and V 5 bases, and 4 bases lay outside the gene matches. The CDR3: CAWSDRGAYEQYF. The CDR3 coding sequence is TGTGCCTGGTCGGACAGGGGCGCCTACGAGCAGTACTTC.

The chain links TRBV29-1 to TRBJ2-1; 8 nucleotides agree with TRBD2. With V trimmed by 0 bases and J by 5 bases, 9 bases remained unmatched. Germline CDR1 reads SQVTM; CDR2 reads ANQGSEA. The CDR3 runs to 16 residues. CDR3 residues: CSVEDRKAGADNEQFF. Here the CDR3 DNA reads TGCAGCGTTGAAGATCGGAAAGCGGGGGCCGACAATGAGCAGTTCTTC.

The CDR3 sequence: CASSSYGAPTGELFF. CDR3 coding DNA: TGTGCCAGCAGTTCCTACGGGGCACCCACCGGGGAGCTGTTTTTT. The rearrangement links TRBV27 to TRBJ2-2; tentatively, D is TRBD1 or TRBD2 (5 bases each). The germline V and J ends were trimmed by 4 bases and 4 bases, with 13 bases remaining between them. This CDR3 contains 15 residues. Germline CDR1 is MNHEY and CDR2 is SMNVEV (reference sequence).

The CDR3 region is CSVEDLGITDTQYF. CDR3 DNA: TGCAGCGTTGAAGATCTTGGGATAACAGATACGCAGTATTTT. The J gene is TRBJ2-3, the V gene TRBV29-1; D is undetermined. Looked up from germline, CDR1 is SQVTM and CDR2 is ANQGSEA. The V gene lost 0 bases and the J gene lost 3 bases, with 10 bases spanning the gap. There are 14 residues in the CDR3.

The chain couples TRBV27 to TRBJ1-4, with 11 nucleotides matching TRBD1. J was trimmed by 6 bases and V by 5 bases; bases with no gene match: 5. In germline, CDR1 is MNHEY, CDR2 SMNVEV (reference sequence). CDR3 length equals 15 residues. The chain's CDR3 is CASSPGTGGYEKLFF. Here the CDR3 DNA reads TGTGCCAGCAGTCCCGGGACAGGGGGTTATGAAAAACTGTTTTTT.

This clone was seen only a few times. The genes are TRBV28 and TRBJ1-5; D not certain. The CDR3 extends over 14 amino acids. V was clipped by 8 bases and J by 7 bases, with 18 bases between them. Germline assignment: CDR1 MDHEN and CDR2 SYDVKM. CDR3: CASLPRAEAQPQHF. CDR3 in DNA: TGTGCCAGCCTCCCCCGGGCCGAAGCCCAGCCCCAGCATTTT. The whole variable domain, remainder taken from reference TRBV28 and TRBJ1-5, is DVKVTQSSRYLVKRTGEKVFLECVQDMDHENMFWYRQDPGLGLRLIYFSYDVKMKEKGDIPEGYSVSREKKERFSLILESASTNQTSMYLCASLPRAEAQPQHFGDGTRLSIL.

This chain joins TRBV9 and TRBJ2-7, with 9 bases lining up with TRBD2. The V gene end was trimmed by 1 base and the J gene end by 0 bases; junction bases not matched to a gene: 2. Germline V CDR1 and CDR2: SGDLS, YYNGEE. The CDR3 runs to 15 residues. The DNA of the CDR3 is TGTGCCAGCAGCGTATCAGCGGGGGGCTCCTACGAGCAGTACTTC. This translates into CASSVSAGGSYEQYF.

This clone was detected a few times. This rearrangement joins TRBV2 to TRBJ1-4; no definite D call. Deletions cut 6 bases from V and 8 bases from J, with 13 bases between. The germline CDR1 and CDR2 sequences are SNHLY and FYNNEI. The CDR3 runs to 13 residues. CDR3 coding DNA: TGTGCCAGCAGGGGGAACGAGCAGGAAAAACTGTTTTTT. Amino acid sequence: CASRGNEQEKLFF. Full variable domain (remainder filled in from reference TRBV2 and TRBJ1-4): EPEVTQTPSHQVTQMGQEVILRCVPISNHLYFYWYRQILGQKVEFLVSFYNNEISEKSEIFDDQFSVERPDGSNFTLKIRSTKLEDSAMYFCASRGNEQEKLFFGSGTQLSVL.

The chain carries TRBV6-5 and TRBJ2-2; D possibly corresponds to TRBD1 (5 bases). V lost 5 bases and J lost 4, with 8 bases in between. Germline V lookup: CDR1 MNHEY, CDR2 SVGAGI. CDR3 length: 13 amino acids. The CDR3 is CASSPGATGELFF. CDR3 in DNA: TGTGCCAGCAGTCCTGGGGCCACCGGGGAGCTGTTTTTT.

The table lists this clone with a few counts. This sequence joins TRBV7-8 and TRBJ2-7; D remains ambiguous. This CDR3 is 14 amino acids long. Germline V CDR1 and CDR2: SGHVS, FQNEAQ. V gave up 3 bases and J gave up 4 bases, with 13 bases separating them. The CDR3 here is CASSFSVPVYEQYF. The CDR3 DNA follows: TGTGCCAGCAGCTTCTCAGTTCCGGTGTACGAGCAGTACTTC. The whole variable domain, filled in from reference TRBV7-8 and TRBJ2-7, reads GAGVSQSPRYKVAKRGQDVALRCDPISGHVSLFWYQQALGQGPEFLTYFQNEAQLDKSGLPSDRFFAERPEGSVSTLKIQRTQQEDSAVYLCASSFSVPVYEQYFGPGTRLTVT.

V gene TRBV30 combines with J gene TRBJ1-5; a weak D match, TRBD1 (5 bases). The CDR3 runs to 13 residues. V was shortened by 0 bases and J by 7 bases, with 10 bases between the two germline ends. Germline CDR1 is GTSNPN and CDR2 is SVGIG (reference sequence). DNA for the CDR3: TGTGCCTGGAGTGTACAGGAAAGGCAGCCCCAGCATTTT. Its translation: CAWSVQERQPQHF. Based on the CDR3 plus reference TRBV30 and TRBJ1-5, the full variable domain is SQTIHQWPATLVQPVGSPLSLECTVEGTSNPNLYWYRQAAGRGLQLLFYSVGIGQISSEVPQNLSASRPQDRQFILSSKKLLLSDSGFYLCAWSVQERQPQHFGDGTRLSIL.

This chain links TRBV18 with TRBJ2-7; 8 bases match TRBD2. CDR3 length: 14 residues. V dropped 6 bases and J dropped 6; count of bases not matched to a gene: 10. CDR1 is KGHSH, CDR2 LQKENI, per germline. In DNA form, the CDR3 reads TGTGCCAGCTCCCGGAACCCCGCGGGGGGCGAGCAGTACTTC. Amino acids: CASSRNPAGGEQYF.

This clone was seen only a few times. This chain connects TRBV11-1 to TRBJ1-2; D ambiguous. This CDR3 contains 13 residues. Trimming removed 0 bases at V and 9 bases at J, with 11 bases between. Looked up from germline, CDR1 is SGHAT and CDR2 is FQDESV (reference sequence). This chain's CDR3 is CASSLAGLASYTF. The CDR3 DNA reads TGTGCCAGCAGCTTAGCAGGGCTTGCTAGCTACACCTTC.

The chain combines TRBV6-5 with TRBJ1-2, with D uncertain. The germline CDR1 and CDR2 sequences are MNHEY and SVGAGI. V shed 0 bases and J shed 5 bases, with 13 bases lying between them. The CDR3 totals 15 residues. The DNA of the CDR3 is TGTGCCAGCAGTTACTCAAGGGCTGGGGAGTATGGCTACACCTTC. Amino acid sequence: CASSYSRAGEYGYTF.

The chain's CDR3 is CAWSGLAGGGTEAFF. CDR3 nucleotide sequence: TGTGCCTGGAGTGGGTTGGCAGGCGGAGGCACTGAAGCTTTCTTT. This chain uses TRBV30 with TRBJ1-1, with D hard to call. V lost 1 base and J 4 bases, leaving 16 bases between the germline ends. This CDR3 spans 15 amino acids. Germline V gene sequence: CDR1 GTSNPN, CDR2 SVGIG (reference sequence).

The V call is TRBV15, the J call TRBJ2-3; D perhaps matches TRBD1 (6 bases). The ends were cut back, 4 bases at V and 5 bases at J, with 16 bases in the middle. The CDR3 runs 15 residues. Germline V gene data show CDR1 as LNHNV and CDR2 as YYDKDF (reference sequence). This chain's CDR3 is CATSTNRESGDTQYF. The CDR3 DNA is TGTGCCACCAGCACCAACAGGGAATCGGGAGATACGCAGTATTTT.

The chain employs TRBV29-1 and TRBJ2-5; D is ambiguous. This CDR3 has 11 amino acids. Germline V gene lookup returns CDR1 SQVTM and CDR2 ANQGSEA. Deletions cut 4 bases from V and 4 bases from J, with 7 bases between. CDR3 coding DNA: TGCAGCGTTGCCGATGGAGAGACCCAGTACTTC. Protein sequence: CSVADGETQYF.

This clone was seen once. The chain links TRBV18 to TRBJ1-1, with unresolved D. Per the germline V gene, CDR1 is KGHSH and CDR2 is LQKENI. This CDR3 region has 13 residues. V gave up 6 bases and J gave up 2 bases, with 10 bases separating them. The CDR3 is CASSGRDNTEAFF. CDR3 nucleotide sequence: TGTGCCAGCTCTGGCCGAGACAACACTGAAGCTTTCTTT.

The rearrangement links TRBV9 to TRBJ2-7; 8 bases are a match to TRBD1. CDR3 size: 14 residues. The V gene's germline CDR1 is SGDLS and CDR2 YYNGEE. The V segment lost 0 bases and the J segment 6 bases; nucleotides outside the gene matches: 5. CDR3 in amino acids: CASSVEQGVAEQYF. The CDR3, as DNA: TGTGCCAGCAGCGTAGAACAGGGGGTAGCCGAGCAGTACTTC.

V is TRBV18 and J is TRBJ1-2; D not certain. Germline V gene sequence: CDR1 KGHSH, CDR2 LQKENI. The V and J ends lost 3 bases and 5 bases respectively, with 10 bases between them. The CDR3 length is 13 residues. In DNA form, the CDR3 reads TGTGCCAGCTCACCCCCGTTGAGTTATGGCTACACCTTC. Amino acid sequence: CASSPPLSYGYTF.

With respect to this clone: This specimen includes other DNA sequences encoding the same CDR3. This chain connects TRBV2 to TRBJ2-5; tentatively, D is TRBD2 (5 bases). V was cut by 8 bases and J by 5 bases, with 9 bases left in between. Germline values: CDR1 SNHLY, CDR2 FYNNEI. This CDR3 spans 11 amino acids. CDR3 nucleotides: TGTGCCAGCTCGAGGGAGGAGACCCAGTACTTC. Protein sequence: CASSREETQYF.

The chain's CDR3 is CKQRLGDEQFF. In nucleotides, the CDR3 is TGCAAACAACGTTTGGGGGATGAGCAGTTCTTC. The chain employs TRBV29-1 and TRBJ2-1; either TRBD1 or TRBD2 may supply D (5 bases each). The V gene's germline CDR1 is SQVTM and CDR2 ANQGSEA. CDR3 length: 11 amino acids.

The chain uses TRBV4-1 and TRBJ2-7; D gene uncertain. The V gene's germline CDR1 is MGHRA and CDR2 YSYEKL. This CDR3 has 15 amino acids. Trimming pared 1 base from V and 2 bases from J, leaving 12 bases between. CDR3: CASSQGDPGPYEQYF. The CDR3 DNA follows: TGCGCCAGCAGCCAAGGAGATCCAGGACCCTACGAGCAGTACTTC.

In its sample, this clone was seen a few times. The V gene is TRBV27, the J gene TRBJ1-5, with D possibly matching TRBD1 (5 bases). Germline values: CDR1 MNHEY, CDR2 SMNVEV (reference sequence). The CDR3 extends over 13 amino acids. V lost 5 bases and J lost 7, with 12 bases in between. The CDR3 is CASSIQGGQPQHF. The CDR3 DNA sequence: TGTGCCAGCAGTATCCAGGGAGGCCAGCCCCAGCATTTT.

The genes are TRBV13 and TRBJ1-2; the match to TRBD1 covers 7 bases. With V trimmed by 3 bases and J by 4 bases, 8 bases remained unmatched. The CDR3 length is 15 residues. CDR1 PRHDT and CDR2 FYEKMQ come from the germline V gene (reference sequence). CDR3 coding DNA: TGTGCCAGCAGCTTCCGAGGACAGGACGTCTATGGCTACACCTTC. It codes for CASSFRGQDVYGYTF. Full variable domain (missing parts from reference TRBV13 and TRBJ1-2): AAGVIQSPRHLIKEKRETATLKCYPIPRHDTVYWYQQGPGQDPQFLISFYEKMQSDKGSIPDRFSAQQFSDYHSELNMSSLELGDSALYFCASSFRGQDVYGYTFGSGTRLTVV.

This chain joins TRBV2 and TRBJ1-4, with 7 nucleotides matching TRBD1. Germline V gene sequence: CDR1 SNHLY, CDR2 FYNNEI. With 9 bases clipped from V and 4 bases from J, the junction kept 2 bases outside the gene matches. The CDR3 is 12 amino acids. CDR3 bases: TGTGCCAGGGGACAGAGTAATGAAAAACTGTTTTTT. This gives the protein CARGQSNEKLFF.

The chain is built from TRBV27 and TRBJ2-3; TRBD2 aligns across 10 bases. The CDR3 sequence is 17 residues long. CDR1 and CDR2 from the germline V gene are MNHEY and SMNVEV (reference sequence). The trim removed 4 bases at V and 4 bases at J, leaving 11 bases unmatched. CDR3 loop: CASSWNLAGDGADTQYF. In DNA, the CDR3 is TGTGCCAGCAGTTGGAATCTAGCGGGAGACGGGGCAGATACGCAGTATTTT.

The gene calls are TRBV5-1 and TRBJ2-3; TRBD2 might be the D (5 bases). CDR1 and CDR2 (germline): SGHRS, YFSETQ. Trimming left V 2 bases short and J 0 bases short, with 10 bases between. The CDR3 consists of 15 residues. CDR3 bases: TGCGCCAGCAGCTTACAAGCGGCTAGCACAGATACGCAGTATTTT. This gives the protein CASSLQAASTDTQYF. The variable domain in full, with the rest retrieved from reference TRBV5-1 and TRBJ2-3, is KAGVTQTPRYLIKTRGQQVTLSCSPISGHRSVSWYQQTPGQGLQFLFEYFSETQRNKGNFPGRFSGRQFSNSRSEMNVSTLELGDSALYLCASSLQAASTDTQYFGPGTRLTVL.